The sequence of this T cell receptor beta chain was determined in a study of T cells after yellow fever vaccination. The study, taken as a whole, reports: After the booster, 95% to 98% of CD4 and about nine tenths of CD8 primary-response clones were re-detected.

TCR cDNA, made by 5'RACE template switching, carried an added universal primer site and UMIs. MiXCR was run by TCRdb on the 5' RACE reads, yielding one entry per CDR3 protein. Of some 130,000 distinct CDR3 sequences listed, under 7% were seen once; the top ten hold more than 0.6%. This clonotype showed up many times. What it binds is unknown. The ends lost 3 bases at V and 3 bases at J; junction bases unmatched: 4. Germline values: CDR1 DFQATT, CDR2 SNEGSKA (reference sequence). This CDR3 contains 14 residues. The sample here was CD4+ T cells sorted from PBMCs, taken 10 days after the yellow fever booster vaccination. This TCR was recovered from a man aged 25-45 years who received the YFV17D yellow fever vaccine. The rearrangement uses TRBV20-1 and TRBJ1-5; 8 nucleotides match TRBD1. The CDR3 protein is CSARVDRDNQPQHF. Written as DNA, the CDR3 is TGCAGTGCTAGGGTGGACAGGGACAATCAGCCCCAGCATTTT.